Following are 5 T cell receptor beta chains from one sample sequenced in a study of beta chain features in type 1 diabetes. As every portion of the isolated RNA was reverse transcribed, the sequencing read expressed TCRB transcripts. Repertoires were generated with immunoSEQ multiplex PCR, while TCRdb's copy carries only in-frame clones and drops some. Among about 220,000 clones listed, approximately 11% were seen once. The sequenced sample was central memory CD4+ T cells from blood. These receptors were collected from a man aged 18 to 29 in good health.

A few counts support this clone. J is TRBJ2-7 and V is TRBV18; 11 nucleotides align to TRBD2. The CDR3 has 15 residues. Trimming removed 3 bases from V and 3 bases from J; junction bases left unmatched: 4. Germline lookup yields CDR1 KGHSH and CDR2 LQKENI. CDR3 in amino acids: CASSPPSGRNYEQYF. The CDR3 DNA reads TGTGCCAGCTCACCTCCTAGCGGGAGGAACTACGAGCAGTACTTC.

This clone was seen many times. The gene calls are TRBV4-3 and TRBJ1-1; 11 positions agree with TRBD1. The germline gives CDR1 LGHNA, CDR2 YSLEER. With 4 bases clipped from V and 7 bases from J, the junction kept 5 bases outside the gene matches. This CDR3 has 14 residues. CDR3 DNA: TGCGCCAGCAGCCGTCAGGGACAGGGGGATGAAGCTTTCTTT. This sequence encodes CASSRQGQGDEAFF.

Only a few counts were recorded for this clone. J is TRBJ2-1 and V is TRBV5-1; the match to TRBD2 covers 12 bases. Germline CDR1 SGHRS, CDR2 YFSETQ. Germline trimming cut 4 bases from V and 9 bases from J; bases unmatched to any gene: 8. The CDR3 consists of 15 residues. CDR3 sequence: CASSPGLAGFVEQFF. In DNA, the CDR3 is TGCGCCAGCAGCCCCGGACTAGCGGGATTTGTTGAGCAGTTCTTC.

The chain couples TRBV7-3 to TRBJ1-5, with D possibly being TRBD1 (6 bases). CDR3 size: 13 residues. Trimming pared 5 bases from V and 5 bases from J, leaving 10 bases between. CDR1 is SGHTA and CDR2 is FQGTGA in the germline V gene. DNA of the CDR3: TGTGCCAGCAGCAGGGGGGGAGATCAGCCCCAGCATTTT. Translating it yields CASSRGGDQPQHF. The full variable domain, in which reference TRBV7-3 and TRBJ1-5 provide the parts outside the CDR3, is GAGVSQTPSNKVTEKGKYVELRCDPISGHTALYWYRQSLGQGPEFLIYFQGTGAADDSGLPNDRFFAVRPEGSVSTLKIQRTERGDSAVYLCASSRGGDQPQHFGDGTRLSIL.

This clone was recorded many times. The V and J genes are TRBV27 and TRBJ2-1, with 9 positions matching TRBD1. CDR1 is MNHEY and CDR2 is SMNVEV in the germline V gene (reference sequence). Trimming at V came to 3 bases and at J to 5 bases, leaving 5 bases not matched to a gene. The CDR3 has 15 residues. CDR3 in DNA: TGTGCCAGCAGTTTTGGGGACAGGGCCCACAATGAGCAGTTCTTC. Translation gives CASSFGDRAHNEQFF.